The clone carrying this T cell receptor beta chain was picked up many times. This specimen belongs to a study of CD8 T cells in ankylosing spondylitis. Making the TCR beta libraries involved quantitative 5'-RACE with molecular barcodes. TCRdb re-called the 5' RACE reads with MiXCR, one entry per CDR3 protein. In the table there are hundreds of thousands of distinct CDR3 sequences, about 9.1% of which are singletons. The CDR3 contains 14 residues. Per germline, CDR1 SNHLY and CDR2 FYNNEI. V lost 7 bases, J lost 2 bases, and 11 bases lay in between. The receptor was isolated from a male donor with ankylosing spondylitis or in good health (not recorded which). V and J are TRBV2 and TRBJ1-4; D is ambiguous. The sample was blood, either unsorted or a sorted T cell fraction (not recorded which). The CDR3 protein is CASKTGGTNEKLFF. In DNA, the CDR3 is TGTGCCAGCAAGACGGGAGGGACTAATGAAAAACTGTTTTTT.